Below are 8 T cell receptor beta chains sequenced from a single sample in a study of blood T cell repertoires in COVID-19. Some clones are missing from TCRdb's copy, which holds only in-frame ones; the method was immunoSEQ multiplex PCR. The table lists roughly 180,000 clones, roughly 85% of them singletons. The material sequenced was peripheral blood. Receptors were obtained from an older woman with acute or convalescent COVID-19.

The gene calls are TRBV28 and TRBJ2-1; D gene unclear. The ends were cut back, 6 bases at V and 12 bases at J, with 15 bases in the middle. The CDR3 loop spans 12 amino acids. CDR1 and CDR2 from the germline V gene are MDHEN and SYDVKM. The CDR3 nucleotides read TGTGCCAGCAGATCGACTTCCGTCGCGCAGTTCTTC. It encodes CASRSTSVAQFF.

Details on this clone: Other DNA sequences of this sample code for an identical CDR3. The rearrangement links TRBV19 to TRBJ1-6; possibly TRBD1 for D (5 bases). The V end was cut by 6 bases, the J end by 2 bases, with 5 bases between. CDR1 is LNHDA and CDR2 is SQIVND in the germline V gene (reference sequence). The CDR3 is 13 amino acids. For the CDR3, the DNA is TGTGCCAGTAGAGGGGCCTATAATTCACCCCTCCACTTT. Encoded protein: CASRGAYNSPLHF.

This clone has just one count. The chain's CDR3 is CATSPAGSTDTQYF. The CDR3 DNA follows: TGCGCCACCTCCCCAGCGGGGAGCACAGATACGCAGTATTTT. The chain is built from TRBV10-1 and TRBJ2-3, with 7 positions matching TRBD2. V trimming: 10 bases; J trimming: 0 bases; junction bases outside the gene matches: 7. Germline lookup yields CDR1 WNHNN and CDR2 SYGVQD (reference sequence). The CDR3 contains 14 residues.

The CDR3 DNA reads TGTGCCAGCAGCCCCGGACAGAGCCCCGGCTACACCTTC. Its protein product is CASSPGQSPGYTF. The rearrangement joins TRBV3-1 (or the pseudogene TRBV3-2) to TRBJ1-2; D is perhaps TRBD1 (6 bases). Germline lookup yields CDR1 LGHDT and CDR2 YNNKEL (reference sequence). This CDR3 has 13 amino acids. With 4 bases removed from V and 8 bases from J, the gap between germline ends came to 14 bases.

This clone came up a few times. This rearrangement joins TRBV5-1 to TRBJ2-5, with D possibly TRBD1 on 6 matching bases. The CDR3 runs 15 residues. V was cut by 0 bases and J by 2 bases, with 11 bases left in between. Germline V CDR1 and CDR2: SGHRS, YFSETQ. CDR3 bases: TGCGCCAGCAGCTTGGCCGGACAGACTCAAGAGACCCAGTACTTC. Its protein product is CASSLAGQTQETQYF.

The CDR3 loop reads CATRGQTNTGELFF. The CDR3 DNA sequence: TGTGCCACCAGGGGGCAGACTAACACCGGGGAGCTGTTTTTT. This chain uses TRBV6-5 with TRBJ2-2; 8 nucleotides line up with TRBD1. The germline V gene has CDR1 MNHEY and CDR2 SVGAGI. The CDR3 has 14 amino acids. Losses at the gene ends were 10 bases for V and 2 bases for J; bases not matched to a gene: 6.

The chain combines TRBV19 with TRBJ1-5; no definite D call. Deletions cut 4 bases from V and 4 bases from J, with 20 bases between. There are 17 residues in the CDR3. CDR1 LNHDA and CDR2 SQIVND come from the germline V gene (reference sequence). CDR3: CASSTAELRFRNQPQHF. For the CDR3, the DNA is TGTGCCAGTAGTACGGCTGAGCTCAGGTTCAGGAATCAGCCCCAGCATTTT.

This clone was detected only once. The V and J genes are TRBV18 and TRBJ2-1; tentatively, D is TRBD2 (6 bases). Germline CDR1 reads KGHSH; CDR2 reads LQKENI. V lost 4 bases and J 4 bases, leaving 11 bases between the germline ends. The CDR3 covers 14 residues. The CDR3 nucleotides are TGTGCCAGCTCACTTTCGGGACTTTACAATGAGCAGTTCTTC. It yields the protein CASSLSGLYNEQFF.